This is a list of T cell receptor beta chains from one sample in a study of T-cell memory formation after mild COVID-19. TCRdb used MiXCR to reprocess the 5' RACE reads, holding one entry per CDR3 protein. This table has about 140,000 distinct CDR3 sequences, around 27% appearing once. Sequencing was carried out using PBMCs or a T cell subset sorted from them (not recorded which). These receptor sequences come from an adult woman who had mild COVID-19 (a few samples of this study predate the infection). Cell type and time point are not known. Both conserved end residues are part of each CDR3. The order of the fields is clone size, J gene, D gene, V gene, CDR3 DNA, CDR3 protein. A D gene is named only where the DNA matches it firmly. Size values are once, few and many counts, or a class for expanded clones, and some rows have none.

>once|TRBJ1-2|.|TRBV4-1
TGCGCCAGCAGCCAAGTTGTCTTAAACTATGGCTACACCTTC
CASSQVVLNYGYTF
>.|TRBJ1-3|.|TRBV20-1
TGCAGTGCTAGAGAAGTAGGGAGCTCTGGAAACACCATATATTTT
CSAREVGSSGNTIYF
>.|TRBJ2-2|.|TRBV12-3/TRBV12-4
TGTGCCAGCAGTTTCATATTGGGTCCCGGGGAGCTGTTTTTT
CASSFILGPGELFF
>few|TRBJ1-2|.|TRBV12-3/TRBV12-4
TGTGCCAGCAGTCTGTCGGGACATGACCTCTATGGCTACACCTTC
CASSLSGHDLYGYTF
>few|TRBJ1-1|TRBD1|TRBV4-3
TGCGCCAGCAGCCGGGGAACAGGGGACCCTGAAGCTTTCTTT
CASSRGTGDPEAFF
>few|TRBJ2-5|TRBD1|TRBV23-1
TGCGCCAGCAGTCAAATGGCCGGGACAGGAGGCCAAGAGACCCAGTACTTC
CASSQMAGTGGQETQYF
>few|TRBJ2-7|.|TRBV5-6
TGTGCCAGCAGCTCCAATTGGAGGCGAACTACATGGGCCCAATGGGAGCAGTACTTC
CASSSNWRRTTWAQWEQYF
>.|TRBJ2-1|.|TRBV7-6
TGTGCCAGCAGCTTATTGGAGGGGAGCTTGGATGAGCAGTTCTTC
CASSLLEGSLDEQFF
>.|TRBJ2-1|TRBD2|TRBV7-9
TGTGCCAGCAGCTTAACTAGCGGGAGAAACAGGGAGCAGTTCTTC
CASSLTSGRNREQFF
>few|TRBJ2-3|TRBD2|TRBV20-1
TGCAGTGCTAGAGATGGGACTAGCGGGGAGGCAGATACGCAGTATTTT
CSARDGTSGEADTQYF
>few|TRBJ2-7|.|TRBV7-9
TGTGCCAGCAGCCCACCAGGACTTAGATACGAGCAGTACTTC
CASSPPGLRYEQYF
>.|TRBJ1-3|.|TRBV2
TGTGCCAGCAGTGAAGCGAAGGGGGGGAGCTCTGGAAACACCATATATTTT
CASSEAKGGSSGNTIYF
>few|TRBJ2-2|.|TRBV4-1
TGCGCCAGCAGCCAACCCCCGGCCCCGAACACCGGGGAGCTGTTTTTT
CASSQPPAPNTGELFF
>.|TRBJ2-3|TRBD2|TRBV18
TGTGCCAGCTCACCACCGGGACTAGCGGGAGTAGCAGATACGCAGTATTTT
CASSPPGLAGVADTQYF
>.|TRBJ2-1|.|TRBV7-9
TGTGCCAGCAGCCCTGCGGACAATGAGCAGTTCTTC
CASSPADNEQFF
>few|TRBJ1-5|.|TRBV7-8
TGTGCCAGCAGCTTAGGGGATAACTGGGGGCCTCAGCCCCAGCATTTT
CASSLGDNWGPQPQHF
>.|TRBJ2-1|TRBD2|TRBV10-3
TGTGCCATCAGTGAGACGACTAGCGCGCAGCTCAATGAGCAGTTCTTC
CAISETTSAQLNEQFF
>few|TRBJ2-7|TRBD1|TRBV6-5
TGTGCCAGCAGGCTGGGACAGGGCTTCTCCTACGAGCAGTACTTC
CASRLGQGFSYEQYF
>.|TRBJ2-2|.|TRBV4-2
TGTGCCAGCAGCCTCGGGACTAACACCGGGGAGCTGTTTTTT
CASSLGTNTGELFF
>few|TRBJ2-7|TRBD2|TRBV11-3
TGTGCCAGCAGCCTACCGTACGGACTAGCGGGAGTCGAGCAGTACTTC
CASSLPYGLAGVEQYF
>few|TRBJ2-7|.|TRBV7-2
TGTGCCAGCAGCTTAGCCCGCGGCGGGGAGGAGTACTTC
CASSLARGGEEYF
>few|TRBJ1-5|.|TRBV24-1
TGTGCCACCAGCCCCGGGGGGGCCGGGCAGCCCCAGCATTTT
CATSPGGAGQPQHF
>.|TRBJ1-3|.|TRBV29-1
TGCAGCGTTGTAGGGGGGACTGTTAGCTCTGGAAACACCATATATTTT
CSVVGGTVSSGNTIYF
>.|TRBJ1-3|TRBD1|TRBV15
TGTGCCACCAGCACTCCCCCTGGGACAGGGGTATCCTCTGGAAACACCATATATTTT
CATSTPPGTGVSSGNTIYF
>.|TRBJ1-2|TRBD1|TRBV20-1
TGCAGTGCTAGAAGCCGGGACAGGGGGTATGGCTACACCTTC
CSARSRDRGYGYTF
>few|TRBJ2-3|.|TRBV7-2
TGTGCCAGCAGCATAACTAGCTATGATACGCAGTATTTT
CASSITSYDTQYF
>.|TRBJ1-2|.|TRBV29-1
TGCAGCACCAATACCGATGGCTACACCTTC
CSTNTDGYTF
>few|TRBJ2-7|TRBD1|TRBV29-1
TGCAGCGTTGTGCCCGTGGGGACAGGGTACGAGCAGTACTTC
CSVVPVGTGYEQYF
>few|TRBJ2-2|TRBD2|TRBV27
TGTGCCAGCAGTTCCACGGCGGGAGGGCTTGCTTCGGGCACCGGGGAGCTGTTTTTT
CASSSTAGGLASGTGELFF
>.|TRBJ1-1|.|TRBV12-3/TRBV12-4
TGTGCCAGCAAGAACTCTGGGGCGAGACCGAAAGCTTTCTTT
CASKNSGARPKAFF
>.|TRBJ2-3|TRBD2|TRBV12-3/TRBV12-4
TGTGCCAGCACCTGGACTAGCGGGAGAACAGATACGCAGTATTTT
CASTWTSGRTDTQYF
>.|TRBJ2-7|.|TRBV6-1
TGTGCCAGCAGTGAAGACCGAGACTACGAGCAGTACTTC
CASSEDRDYEQYF
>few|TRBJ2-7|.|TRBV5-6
TGTGCCAGCAGCTCCACATCCTACGAGCAGTACTTC
CASSSTSYEQYF
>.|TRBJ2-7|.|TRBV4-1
TGCGCCAGCAGCCGAGGACCTAGACAGGCCGACGAGCAGTACTTC
CASSRGPRQADEQYF
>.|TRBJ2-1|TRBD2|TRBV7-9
TGTGCCAGCAGCCCTAGGGAGGGAACCAATGAGCAGTTCTTC
CASSPREGTNEQFF
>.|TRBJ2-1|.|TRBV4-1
TGCGCCAGCAGCCCGGAGGCAGAAACCTACAATGAGCAGTTCTTC
CASSPEAETYNEQFF
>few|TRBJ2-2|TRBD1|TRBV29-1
TGCAGCGTTGGAGGGACAGGGGCTACCGGGGAGCTGTTTTTT
CSVGGTGATGELFF
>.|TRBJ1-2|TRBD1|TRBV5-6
TGTGCCAGCAGCTCCGGGACAGGGGTGTATGGCTACACCTTC
CASSSGTGVYGYTF
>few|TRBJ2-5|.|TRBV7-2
TGTGCCAGCAGCTCCACCTCGGATTGGGAGACCCAGTACTTC
CASSSTSDWETQYF
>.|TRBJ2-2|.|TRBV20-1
TGCAGTGCTAGGCACAGGACCACCGGGGAGCTGTTTTTT
CSARHRTTGELFF
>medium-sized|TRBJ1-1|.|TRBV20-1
TGCAGTGCTCCGGCGGGGGGGCCGGGGACTGAAGCTTTCTTT
CSAPAGGPGTEAFF
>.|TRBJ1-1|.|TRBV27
TGTGCCAGCGCCCCCGGGGTCGATATCGCTGAAGCTTTCTTT
CASAPGVDIAEAFF